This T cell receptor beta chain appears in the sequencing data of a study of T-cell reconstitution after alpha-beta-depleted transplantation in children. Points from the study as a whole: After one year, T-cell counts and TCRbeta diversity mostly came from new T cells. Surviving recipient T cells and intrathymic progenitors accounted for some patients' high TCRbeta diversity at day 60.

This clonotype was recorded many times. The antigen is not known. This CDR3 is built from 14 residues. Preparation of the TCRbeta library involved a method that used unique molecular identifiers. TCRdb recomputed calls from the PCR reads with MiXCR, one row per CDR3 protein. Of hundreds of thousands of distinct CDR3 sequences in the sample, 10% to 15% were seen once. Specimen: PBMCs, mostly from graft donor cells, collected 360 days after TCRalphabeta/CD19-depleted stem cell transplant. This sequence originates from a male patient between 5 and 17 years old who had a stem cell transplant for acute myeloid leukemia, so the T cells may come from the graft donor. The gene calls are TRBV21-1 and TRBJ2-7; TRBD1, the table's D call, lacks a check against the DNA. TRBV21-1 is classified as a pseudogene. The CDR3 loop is CASSPGHISYEQYF. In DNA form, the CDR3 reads TGTGCCAGCAGCCCGGGACATATCTCCTACGAGCAGTACTTC.